This T cell receptor beta chain emerged from a study of cytomegalovirus exposure and HLA in healthy donors. As concerns this clone: Its antigen is unknown.

Study-level findings and limits: The CMV antigen specificity of a few CMV-associated chains was confirmed through in vitro analysis. The majority of CMV-associated TCR beta chains were reported as apparently HLA-restricted in a later analysis. Reports state that TCR beta sequences accurately predicted most subjects' HLA-A and HLA-B alleles.

The study ran its PCR with 60 Vbeta and 13 Jbeta primers. Data came from immunoSEQ multiplex PCR; TCRdb stores just in-frame clones and leaves some out. In the table there are approximately 100,000 clones, 50% to 80% of which are singletons. Donors were nominally healthy when sampled, though unrecorded immune exposures were likely. The V segment lost 4 bases and the J segment 5 bases; nucleotides outside the gene matches: 7. CDR3 length equals 14 residues. Germline CDR1 is SQVTM and CDR2 is ANQGSEA. The chain links TRBV29-1 to TRBJ2-5; 10 positions match TRBD1. The sequenced sample was PBMCs. The clonotype originates from a man aged 60 to 69 in good health and CMV-seronegative. The CDR3 is CSVAGQGRGETQYF. The CDR3 nucleotides are TGCAGCGTTGCGGGACAGGGGCGTGGGGAGACCCAGTACTTC.